These T cell receptor beta chains were read from a single sample in a study of monozygotic twins with inflammatory bowel disease. TCRdb reprocessed the 5' RACE reads and reports one entry per CDR3 protein, with no DNA. Its table lists some 190,000 distinct CDR3 sequences. Sequencing was carried out using blood. These receptor sequences come from a human donor with ulcerative colitis or Crohn's disease, or a healthy co-twin of an affected twin (not recorded which). The CDR3 runs from the conserved cysteine through the conserved F or W.

>TRBJ1-2|TRBV6-1
CASRRRGVNYDYTF
>TRBJ1-2|TRBV5-1
CASSFAGTGSYIGYTF
>TRBJ2-5|TRBV20-1
CSASPAGGRETQYF
>TRBJ1-5|TRBV18
CASSPKRVNQPQHF
>TRBJ2-2|TRBV12-3/TRBV12-4
CASSFRGQNTGELFF
>TRBJ1-2|TRBV7-9
CASSLTTGKNYGYTF
>TRBJ2-1|TRBV30
CAWEPLALNNEQFF
>TRBJ2-1|TRBV20-1
CSAGQGRGYNEQFF
>TRBJ2-1|TRBV2
CASSRTQRAYNEQFF
>TRBJ2-1|TRBV29-1
CSVEDHMGGPNEQFF
>TRBJ1-1|TRBV10-3
CAISESPTGVPEAFF
>TRBJ2-7|TRBV5-1
CASSLTGTADYEQYF
>TRBJ1-1|TRBV20-1
CSASDRRNTEAFF
>TRBJ2-1|TRBV5-1
CASSLSGGDYNEQFF
>TRBJ2-2|TRBV6-1
CASSRTSGEGPGELFF